Below, one T cell receptor beta chain is given with its context. The sample holds other DNA sequences that translate to the same CDR3. This record belongs to a study of blood T cell repertoires in COVID-19. Overall study: Acute and convalescent COVID-19 samples came from the United States, Italy and Spain. T cells, B-cell-depleted T cells, or PBMCs supplied cDNA or gDNA.

Seattle participants joined during active infection and were tracked over time. Libraries were prepared by immunoSEQ multiplex PCR; TCRdb keeps only in-frame clonotypes and omits some of them. The data contain 300,000 to 400,000 clones, approximately 89% of them singletons. This CDR3 region has 14 residues. Looked up from germline, CDR1 is MNHEY and CDR2 is SVGAGI. V was shortened by 6 bases and J by 2 bases, with 11 bases between the two germline ends. Sequenced: peripheral blood. The genes are TRBV6-5 and TRBJ1-3; a possible D gene is TRBD1 (6 bases). This receptor was identified in a woman in her twenties or thirties with COVID-19, enrolled during active disease. The CDR3 DNA is TGTGCCAGCAGCAAAACAGGGACTGGAAACACCATATATTTT. Its protein product is CASSKTGTGNTIYF.